These T cell receptor beta chains were read from a single sample in a study of blood T cell repertoires in COVID-19. TCRdb keeps only in-frame clones here, not all; method: immunoSEQ multiplex PCR. The table records 200,000 to 300,000 clones, 80% to 90% of them present only once. Sequenced: PBMCs or T cells enriched from blood (not recorded which). These receptors came from a woman aged 40 to 50 who had been exposed to COVID-19. Both conserved end residues are part of each CDR3. Fields, in order: J gene, V gene, D gene, clone size, CDR3 protein, CDR3 DNA. D genes are given only for firm matches. Where a row states a size, it is once, few, many or the class of an expanded clone; other rows omit it.

>TRBJ1-4|TRBV5-6|.|.
CASSFMTRGNEKLFF
TGTGCCAGCAGCTTCATGACAAGGGGGAATGAAAAACTGTTTTTT
>TRBJ1-1|TRBV4-2|TRBD1|.
CASSQDLAGGAHTEAFF
TGTGCCAGCAGCCAAGATTTGGCAGGGGGCGCCCACACTGAAGCTTTCTTT
>TRBJ1-5|TRBV5-8|TRBD1|.
CASSPGQGHQPQHF
TGTGCCAGCAGCCCGGGACAGGGTCATCAGCCCCAGCATTTT
>TRBJ1-1|TRBV2|.|.
CASSVREGGEAFF
TGTGCCAGCAGTGTCAGGGAGGGCGGTGAAGCTTTCTTT
>TRBJ2-2|TRBV6-7|TRBD2|.
CASRGSGTTGELFF
TGTGCCAGCAGGGGTAGCGGGACCACCGGGGAGCTGTTTTTT
>TRBJ1-1|TRBV7-6|.|.
CASSRGNPSSEAFF
TGTGCCAGCAGCCGAGGTAACCCCTCTAGTGAAGCTTTCTTT
>TRBJ2-3|TRBV7-9|.|.
CASSALQGPTDTQYF
TGTGCCAGCAGCGCATTACAGGGTCCGACCGATACGCAGTATTTT
>TRBJ2-1|TRBV4-2|TRBD2|.
CASSGSSGRPYNEQFF
TGTGCCAGCAGCGGGTCTAGCGGGAGACCCTACAATGAGCAGTTCTTC
>TRBJ2-7|TRBV28|TRBD2|few
CASSGGGRYEQYF
TGTGCCAGCAGCGGCGGGGGACGATACGAGCAGTACTTC
>TRBJ2-3|TRBV7-3|.|once
CASSLVATGDTQYF
TGTGCCAGCAGCTTGGTCGCCACAGGGGATACGCAGTATTTT
>TRBJ1-2|TRBV7-9|TRBD1|.
CASSLGRQGWAYGYTF
TGTGCCAGCAGCTTAGGAAGACAGGGATGGGCCTATGGCTACACCTTC